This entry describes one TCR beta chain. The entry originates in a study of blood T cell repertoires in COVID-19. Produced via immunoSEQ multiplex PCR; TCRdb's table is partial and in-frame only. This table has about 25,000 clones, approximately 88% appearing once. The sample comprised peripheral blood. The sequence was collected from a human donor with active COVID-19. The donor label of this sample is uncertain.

This chain's CDR3 is CASSLGTHNEQFF. The CDR3 DNA sequence: TGTGCCAGCAGCCTCGGGACACACAATGAGCAGTTCTTC. This rearrangement joins TRBV7-3 to TRBJ2-1, with D perhaps TRBD1 (6 bases). Trimming cost V 5 bases and J 5 bases, with 10 bases left between them. CDR1 SGHTA and CDR2 FQGTGA come from the germline V gene. The CDR3 is 13 residues long.